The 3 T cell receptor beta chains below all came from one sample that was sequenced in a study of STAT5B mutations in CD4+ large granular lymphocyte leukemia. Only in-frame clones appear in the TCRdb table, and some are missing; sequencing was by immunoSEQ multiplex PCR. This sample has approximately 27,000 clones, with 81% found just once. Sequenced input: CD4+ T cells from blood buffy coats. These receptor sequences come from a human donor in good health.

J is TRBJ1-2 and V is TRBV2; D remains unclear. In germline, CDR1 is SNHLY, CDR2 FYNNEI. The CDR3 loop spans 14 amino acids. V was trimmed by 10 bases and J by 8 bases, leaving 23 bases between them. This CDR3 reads CATTWAGDTRGYTF. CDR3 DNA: TGTGCCACCACTTGGGCAGGCGACACTCGGGGCTACACCTTC.

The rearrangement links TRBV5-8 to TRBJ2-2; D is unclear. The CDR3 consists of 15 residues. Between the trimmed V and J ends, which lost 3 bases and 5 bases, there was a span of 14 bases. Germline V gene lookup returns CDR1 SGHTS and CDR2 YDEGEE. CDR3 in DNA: TGTGCCAGCAGCTCCCCCCCGGCGGTAACCGGGGAGCTGTTTTTT. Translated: CASSSPPAVTGELFF.

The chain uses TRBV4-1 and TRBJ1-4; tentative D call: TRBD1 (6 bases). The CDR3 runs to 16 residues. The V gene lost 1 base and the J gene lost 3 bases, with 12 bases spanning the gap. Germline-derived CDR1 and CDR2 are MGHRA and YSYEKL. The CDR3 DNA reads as TGCGCCAGCAGCCAAGGAACAGGGCTAGCTAATGAAAAACTGTTTTTT. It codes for CASSQGTGLANEKLFF.